These 2 T cell receptor beta chains came from one sample sequenced in a study of shared clonotypes between healthy human individuals. Produced via immunoSEQ multiplex PCR; TCRdb's table is partial and in-frame only. The table has 2 million to 2.5 million clones, approximately 94% seen once; the top ten hold under 2%. In the naive CD8 group, cells lacked CD45RO and were positively selected for CCR7, so terminally differentiated effector memory CD45RA+ cells were left out. Source material: naive CD8+ T cells from PBMCs. These receptors came from a man between 18 and 29 years old in good health. Some clones in this sample may be carry-over from other donors' samples.

The table lists this clone with a count of one. The chain links TRBV15 to TRBJ2-5; possibly TRBD2 for D (5 bases). There are 14 residues in the CDR3. Germline CDR1 is LNHNV and CDR2 is YYDKDF (reference sequence). Trimming removed 5 bases from V and 4 bases from J, with 14 bases in between. The CDR3 protein is CATSSRVARETQYF. DNA for the CDR3: TGTGCCACCAGCTCCCGGGTAGCGAGAGAGACCCAGTACTTC.

The chain has TRBV9 and TRBJ2-7; 7 bases agree with TRBD1. The CDR3 loop spans 15 amino acids. After removal of 3 bases from V and 2 bases from J, the junction contained 8 bases not matched to a gene. Germline V lookup: CDR1 SGDLS, CDR2 YYNGEE. CDR3 sequence reads: CASSAGEDRAYEQYF. For the CDR3, the DNA is TGTGCCAGCAGCGCTGGGGAAGACAGGGCCTACGAGCAGTACTTC.